This T cell receptor beta chain is from a study of molecular identifiers for immune sequencing clone quantification. Looked up from germline, CDR1 is MDHEN and CDR2 is SYDVKM. The CDR3 covers 16 residues. Regarding this clonotype: This may arise from a read error, as a much more abundant clone is one base away.

TCRdb itself ran the PCR reads through MiXCR, one entry per CDR3 protein. The repertoire includes 100,000 or so distinct CDR3 sequences, under 40% of them detected once, and less than 10% sits in the top ten. Sequencing was performed on naive CD8+ T cells from blood, with Jurkat cell RNA spiked in. The subset here: FACS-sorted CD8+CD4-CCR7+CD45RA+ naive T cells. This rearrangement joins TRBV28 to TRBJ1-4, with unresolved D. This receptor was obtained from a human donor in good health. Some libraries in this study had Jurkat cell RNA spiked in. This CDR3 reads CACSPTWTRRGEKLFF. Written as DNA, the CDR3 is TGTGCCTGCAGTCCCACCTGGACCAGGCGGGGTGAAAAACTGTTTTTT.